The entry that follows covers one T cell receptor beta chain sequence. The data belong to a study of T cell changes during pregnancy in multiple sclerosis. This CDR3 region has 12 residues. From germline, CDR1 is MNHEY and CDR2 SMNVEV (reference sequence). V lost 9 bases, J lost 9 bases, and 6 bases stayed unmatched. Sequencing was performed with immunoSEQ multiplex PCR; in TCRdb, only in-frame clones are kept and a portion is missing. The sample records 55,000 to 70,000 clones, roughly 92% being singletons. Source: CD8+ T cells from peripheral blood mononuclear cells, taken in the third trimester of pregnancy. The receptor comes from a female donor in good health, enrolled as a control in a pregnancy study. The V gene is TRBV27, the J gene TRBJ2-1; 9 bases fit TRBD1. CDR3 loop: CASTGGWGEQFF. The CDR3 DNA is TGTGCCAGTACAGGGGGCTGGGGTGAGCAGTTCTTC.